These T cell receptor beta chains were read from a single sample in a study of neurological immune-mediated disorders. TCRdb analysed the 5' RACE reads with MiXCR anew, one entry per CDR3 protein. The repertoire holds about 33,000 distinct CDR3 sequences, with 10% to 15% as singletons. The sequenced sample was PBMCs. All receptors come from a woman in her thirties or forties in good health. Each CDR3 is given without its conserved first and last residue. The order of the fields is J gene, V gene, CDR3 protein.

>TRBJ2-3|TRBV5-5
ASSPYSPPDTQY
>TRBJ1-5|TRBV25-1
ASSEEGSNQPQH
>TRBJ1-1|TRBV5-4
ASSLGHTEAF
>TRBJ2-3|TRBV9
ASSGGQRTDTQY
>TRBJ2-3|TRBV20-1
SARGIAGGTDTQY
>TRBJ2-1|TRBV12-3/TRBV12-4
ASSPYSGRAYNEQF
>TRBJ1-6|TRBV7-2
ASSLEGSNTGSPLH
>TRBJ2-5|TRBV6-1
ASRRQLRMGETQY
>TRBJ2-6|TRBV12-3/TRBV12-4
ASSFGLSGANVLT
>TRBJ2-1|TRBV29-1
SVEGLGYNEQF
>TRBJ1-2|TRBV5-8
ASSVQNYGYT
>TRBJ2-7|TRBV6-5
ASSYARGGGAYSYEQY
>TRBJ2-5|TRBV7-7
ASSLGGVETQY
>TRBJ2-5|TRBV10-3
AISESRAGDPETQY
>TRBJ1-1|TRBV5-1
ASSFSAVGTEAF
>TRBJ1-1|TRBV4-1
ASSHVGQGGTEAF
>TRBJ1-5|TRBV2
ASSLEGAQPQH
>TRBJ1-3|TRBV21-1
ASSKRWEERDLGNTIY
>TRBJ2-5|TRBV20-1
SARELAGALMETQY
>TRBJ2-4|TRBV5-5
ASSRQGPLAKNIQY
>TRBJ1-1|TRBV7-2
ASSCQGASLNLNTEAF
>TRBJ2-5|TRBV10-3
AISAGTGGGETQY
>TRBJ2-7|TRBV6-2/TRBV6-3
ASRRTGTYEQY
>TRBJ1-4|TRBV21-1
ASSKGIRGTNEKLF
>TRBJ2-1|TRBV12-3/TRBV12-4
ASRRMSYNEQF
>TRBJ2-3|TRBV12-3/TRBV12-4
ASSLSGVGTDTQY